What follows are 31 T cell receptor beta chains derived from one specimen sequenced in a study of blood T cell repertoires in COVID-19. Using immunoSEQ multiplex PCR, the repertoire was profiled, and TCRdb retains in-frame clones only, with some absent. Among about 82,000 clones listed, roughly 89% were seen once. Specimen: PBMCs or T cells enriched from blood (not recorded which). The receptors come from a woman in her fifties or sixties with acute COVID-19.

Regarding this clone: Other DNA sequences of this sample code for an identical CDR3. V usage is TRBV18 and J usage is TRBJ2-2; 11 positions agree with TRBD2. Losses at the gene ends were 6 bases for V and 8 bases for J; bases not matched to a gene: 11. The germline V gene has CDR1 KGHSH and CDR2 LQKENI. The CDR3 sequence is 16 residues long. The CDR3 DNA reads as TGTGCCAGCTCCTCCACTAGCGGGAGAGGGACTGGGGAGCTGTTTTTT. It encodes CASSSTSGRGTGELFF. Full variable domain (outside the CDR3, taken from reference TRBV18 and TRBJ2-2): NAGVMQNPRHLVRRRGQEARLRCSPMKGHSHVYWYRQLPEEGLKFMVYLQKENIIDESGMPKERFSAEFPKEGPSILRIQQVVRGDSAAYFCASSSTSGRGTGELFFGEGSRLTVL.

This chain links TRBV18 with TRBJ1-1; 9 bases line up with TRBD1. The V and J ends lost 6 bases and 1 base, in that order; junction bases with no gene match: 9. This CDR3 contains 16 residues. Per germline, CDR1 KGHSH and CDR2 LQKENI. DNA for the CDR3: TGTGCCAGCTCCCTTCGGACAGGGGAAGGGAACACTGAAGCTTTCTTT. Protein sequence: CASSLRTGEGNTEAFF.

This clone has only one observation. This sequence joins TRBV7-2 and TRBJ2-1; 13 nucleotides line up with TRBD2. CDR3 size: 16 residues. J was trimmed by 7 bases and V by 1 base; bases with no gene match: 4. Germline V gene lookup returns CDR1 SGHTA and CDR2 FQGNSA. The CDR3 bases are TGTGCCAGCAGCTTAGGAGCGGGACTAGCGGGAAATGAGCAGTTCTTC. Amino acid sequence: CASSLGAGLAGNEQFF.

V is TRBV30 and J is TRBJ1-1; TRBD1 might be the D (5 bases). The germline V gene encodes CDR1 GTSNPN and CDR2 SVGIG (reference sequence). Trimming stripped 6 bases from V and 4 bases from J, with 12 bases between. The CDR3 consists of 12 residues. This CDR3 is CACSRVATEAFF. CDR3 in DNA: TGTGCCTGCTCCAGGGTTGCCACTGAAGCTTTCTTT.

This chain joins TRBV7-8 and TRBJ2-7, with TRBD2 matching over 10 bases. CDR3 length: 14 residues. Trimming at V came to 5 bases and at J to 6 bases, leaving 7 bases not matched to a gene. From germline, CDR1 is SGHVS and CDR2 FQNEAQ. The CDR3, as DNA: TGTGCCAGCAGCCCTGAGGGACTAGCGACCGAGCAGTACTTC. As protein: CASSPEGLATEQYF.

The V call is TRBV9, the J call TRBJ1-4; 9 nucleotides agree with TRBD1. Germline V gives CDR1 SGDLS, CDR2 YYNGEE. The CDR3 has 19 amino acids. V was clipped by 4 bases and J by 1 base; unmatched bases: 14. The CDR3 DNA reads TGTGCCAGCAGCCCCCGGACAGGGGTGGGCGGGAGAACTAATGAAAAACTGTTTTTT. Its translation is CASSPRTGVGGRTNEKLFF. Full variable domain (rest looked up from reference TRBV9 and TRBJ1-4): DSGVTQTPKHLITATGQRVTLRCSPRSGDLSVYWYQQSLDQGLQFLIQYYNGEERAKGNILERFSAQQFPDLHSELNLSSLELGDSALYFCASSPRTGVGGRTNEKLFFGSGTQLSVL.

V usage is TRBV6-6 and J usage is TRBJ2-7; D is ambiguous. V lost 4 bases and J 0 bases, leaving 10 bases between the germline ends. From germline, CDR1 is MNHNY and CDR2 SVGAGI (reference sequence). The length of the CDR3 is 14 residues. DNA of the CDR3: TGTGCCAGCAGTTCTACTTCAAGCTCCTACGAGCAGTACTTC. Translation: CASSSTSSSYEQYF.

The chain combines TRBV24-1 with TRBJ2-3; D gene ambiguous. Trimming cost V 4 bases and J 4 bases, with 8 bases left between them. CDR3 length: 13 residues. Germline V lookup: CDR1 KGHDR, CDR2 SFDVKD. In nucleotides, the CDR3 is TGTGCCACCAGTGAAACAGTTTCAGATACGCAGTATTTT. It codes for CATSETVSDTQYF.

The J gene is TRBJ2-3, the V gene TRBV9; no firm D call. The CDR3 spans 12 residues. Trimming left V 5 bases short and J 6 bases short, with 10 bases between. CDR1 and CDR2 from the germline V gene are SGDLS and YYNGEE. CDR3 residues: CASSPFRDTQYF. The CDR3 bases are TGTGCCAGCAGTCCTTTTCGGGATACGCAGTATTTT.

V usage is TRBV6-1 and J usage is TRBJ1-2; D uncertain. Germline loops: CDR1 MNHNS, CDR2 SASEGT. This CDR3 has 16 residues. The V and J ends lost 3 bases and 2 bases respectively, with 16 bases between them. The CDR3 region is CASSEGHGPVNYGYTF. The CDR3 nucleotides are TGTGCCAGCAGTGAGGGCCATGGGCCAGTAAACTATGGCTACACCTTC.

The chain employs TRBV7-2 and TRBJ2-7; 8 positions agree with TRBD2. This CDR3 is built from 14 residues. The ends lost 1 base at V and 4 bases at J; junction bases unmatched: 3. Per the germline V gene, CDR1 is SGHTA and CDR2 is FQGNSA. CDR3 in DNA: TGTGCCAGCAGCTTAGATCGCGGGAGGTACGAGCAGTACTTC. It translates to CASSLDRGRYEQYF.

CDR3 DNA: TGCGCCAGCAGCTGGTCAGACTCTGCCAATGAGCAGTTCTTC. Its protein is CASSWSDSANEQFF. The chain joins TRBV5-1 to TRBJ2-1, with D unresolved. The CDR3 sequence is 14 residues long. The V gene lost 3 bases and the J gene lost 6 bases, with 13 bases spanning the gap. Germline CDR1 SGHRS, CDR2 YFSETQ.

The chain employs TRBV14 and TRBJ1-2, with TRBD1 as a possible D gene (6 bases). The V gene lost 2 bases and the J gene lost 4 bases, with 11 bases spanning the gap. Germline assignment: CDR1 SGHDN and CDR2 FVKESK. The CDR3 has 14 residues. CDR3 amino acids: CASSQLRGSYGYTF. In nucleotides, the CDR3 is TGTGCCAGCAGCCAACTTAGGGGGTCCTATGGCTACACCTTC.

The chain links TRBV30 to TRBJ2-7, with TRBD1 identical over 7 bases. V lost 3 bases to trimming and J lost 0 bases; unmatched junction nucleotides: 5. Germline V gene data show CDR1 as GTSNPN and CDR2 as SVGIG (reference sequence). The CDR3 has 14 amino acids. This chain's CDR3 is CAWSRQGSSYEQYF. The CDR3 bases are TGTGCCTGGAGCCGACAGGGATCCTCCTACGAGCAGTACTTC.

The CDR3 DNA reads as TGTGCCAGCAGCTTAGAGGTCATCTATGGCTACACCTTC. Translation gives CASSLEVIYGYTF. This chain joins TRBV7-3 and TRBJ1-2; D is undetermined. CDR3 length: 13 amino acids. CDR1 SGHTA and CDR2 FQGTGA come from the germline V gene. V was pared by 2 bases and J by 4 bases, with 8 bases between.

The CDR3 DNA follows: TGTGCCAGCTCACACAAGGGGACAGATAATGAAAAACTGTTTTTT. Protein product: CASSHKGTDNEKLFF. The chain has TRBV18 and TRBJ1-4, with TRBD1 identical over 7 bases. The CDR3 runs to 15 residues. V dropped 4 bases and J dropped 4; count of bases not matched to a gene: 6. Germline values: CDR1 KGHSH, CDR2 LQKENI.

The chain combines TRBV2 with TRBJ2-3, with TRBD2 matching 8 bases. The germline V gene encodes CDR1 SNHLY and CDR2 FYNNEI. J was trimmed by 0 bases and V by 2 bases; bases with no gene match: 4. CDR3 length: 16 amino acids. The CDR3 region has the DNA TGTGCCAGCAGTGAATTGGCTAGCGGGAGCACAGATACGCAGTATTTT. The encoded protein is CASSELASGSTDTQYF.

J is TRBJ2-1 and V is TRBV3-1 (or the pseudogene TRBV3-2), with D perhaps matching TRBD2 (6 bases). Per the germline V gene, CDR1 is LGHDT and CDR2 is YNNKEL (reference sequence). The CDR3 covers 12 residues. V was shortened by 6 bases and J by 4 bases, with 7 bases between the two germline ends. CDR3 residues: CASRSGYNEQFF. As DNA, the CDR3 is TGTGCCAGCAGGAGCGGGTACAATGAGCAGTTCTTC.

The rearrangement links TRBV27 to TRBJ2-1; TRBD2 matches 10 bases. Germline V lookup: CDR1 MNHEY, CDR2 SMNVEV (reference sequence). The ends lost 5 bases at V and 0 bases at J; junction bases unmatched: 7. This CDR3 is built from 17 residues. CDR3 bases: TGTGCCAGCAGTCCACTAGCGGGGTTCAGCTCCTACAATGAGCAGTTCTTC. Translated: CASSPLAGFSSYNEQFF.

The genes are TRBV5-8 and TRBJ2-5, with TRBD2 matching 12 bases. The CDR3 totals 13 residues. Germline V gene lookup returns CDR1 SGHTS and CDR2 YDEGEE. The ends lost 7 bases at V and 7 bases at J; junction bases unmatched: 5. The CDR3 loop is CASRLAGDVTQYF. CDR3 in DNA: TGTGCCAGCCGACTAGCGGGAGATGTGACCCAGTACTTC.

This clone was found a few times. V is TRBV30 and J is TRBJ2-7; 7 positions agree with TRBD1. The J segment lost 0 bases and the V segment lost 4 bases, leaving 6 bases of the junction unmatched. This CDR3 has 14 residues. Germline V gene data show CDR1 as GTSNPN and CDR2 as SVGIG (reference sequence). In DNA, the CDR3 is TGTGCCTGGAAGGGGGCACTCTCCTCCTACGAGCAGTACTTC. It encodes CAWKGALSSYEQYF.

The rearrangement uses TRBV7-9 and TRBJ2-7, with TRBD2 matching 10 bases. There are 14 residues in the CDR3. Germline V gene data show CDR1 as SEHNR and CDR2 as FQNEAQ (reference sequence). The V segment lost 4 bases and the J segment 4 bases; nucleotides outside the gene matches: 4. The CDR3 spells CASSSTSGKYEQYF. The CDR3 DNA reads TGTGCCAGCAGCTCAACTAGCGGGAAATACGAGCAGTACTTC. Filled out from reference TRBV7-9 and TRBJ2-7, the complete variable domain reads DTGVSQNPRHKITKRGQNVTFRCDPISEHNRLYWYRQTLGQGPEFLTYFQNEAQLEKSRLLSDRFSAERPKGSFSTLEIQRTEQGDSAMYLCASSSTSGKYEQYFGPGTRLTVT.

The V gene is TRBV7-9, the J gene TRBJ1-4, with D uncertain. Trimming pared 3 bases from V and 5 bases from J, leaving 10 bases between. The CDR3 loop spans 14 amino acids. Per the germline V gene, CDR1 is SEHNR and CDR2 is FQNEAQ (reference sequence). CDR3 residues: CASSFGAGNEKLFF. Written as DNA, the CDR3 is TGTGCCAGCAGCTTCGGTGCGGGAAATGAAAAACTGTTTTTT.

The rearrangement joins TRBV7-2 to TRBJ2-7, with 7 bases aligning to TRBD1. Germline V gene data show CDR1 as SGHTA and CDR2 as FQGNSA. J gave up 2 bases and V 5 bases, and 6 bases lay outside the gene matches. There are 14 residues in the CDR3. The CDR3 region has the DNA TGTGCCAGCAGCCACTCACAGGGGACCTACGAGCAGTACTTC. It encodes CASSHSQGTYEQYF.

The V call is TRBV5-1, the J call TRBJ1-5, with 8 bases lining up with TRBD1. The length of the CDR3 is 15 residues. CDR1 is SGHRS, CDR2 YFSETQ, per germline. J lost 9 bases, V lost 0 bases, and 8 bases had no gene match. The CDR3 coding sequence is TGCGCCAGCAGCTTGGGGACAGGGCCTCAGGGGCCCCAGCATTTT. This encodes CASSLGTGPQGPQHF.

The chain links TRBV7-6 to TRBJ2-1, with a weak D call TRBD2 (5 bases). CDR3 size: 15 residues. The germline V and J ends were trimmed by 1 base and 5 bases, with 12 bases remaining between them. Germline CDR1 SGHVS, CDR2 FNYEAQ. The CDR3: CASSLDGGLHNEQFF. In DNA form, the CDR3 reads TGTGCCAGCAGCTTAGATGGCGGGCTACACAATGAGCAGTTCTTC.

This clone is a singleton in its sample. The CDR3 region has the DNA TGTGCCAGCAGCGAGATGGGGACATTGGCCTACGAGCAGTACTTC. Translated: CASSEMGTLAYEQYF. V and J are TRBV13 and TRBJ2-7, with D perhaps matching TRBD1 (6 bases). This CDR3 has 15 residues. Trimming took off 5 bases at V and 2 bases at J, with 16 bases between the two ends. Germline CDR1 is PRHDT and CDR2 is FYEKMQ (reference sequence). Full variable domain (missing parts from reference TRBV13 and TRBJ2-7): AAGVIQSPRHLIKEKRETATLKCYPIPRHDTVYWYQQGPGQDPQFLISFYEKMQSDKGSIPDRFSAQQFSDYHSELNMSSLELGDSALYFCASSEMGTLAYEQYFGPGTRLTVT.

This sequence joins TRBV19 and TRBJ1-2; the D gene is possibly TRBD1 (5 bases). This CDR3 spans 16 amino acids. V was shortened by 1 base and J by 3 bases, with 15 bases between the two germline ends. Germline CDR1 LNHDA, CDR2 SQIVND (reference sequence). CDR3 nucleotide sequence: TGTGCCAGTAGTATAGTCCGTTCTTCCAGGGACTATGGCTACACCTTC. Its translation: CASSIVRSSRDYGYTF.

This clone was observed a single time. This chain connects TRBV6-5 to TRBJ1-3; 10 bases map to TRBD1. CDR1 is MNHEY and CDR2 is SVGAGI in the germline V gene. The CDR3 is made up of 14 amino acids. With 8 bases clipped from V and 0 bases from J, the junction kept 1 base outside the gene matches. Here the CDR3 DNA reads TGTGCCAGCCGGGACAGGGGCTCTGGAAACACCATATATTTT. It translates to CASRDRGSGNTIYF.

This rearrangement joins TRBV6-5 to TRBJ2-7, with D possibly TRBD1 on 6 matching bases. Germline assignment: CDR1 MNHEY and CDR2 SVGAGI. Trimming pared 6 bases from V and 4 bases from J, leaving 10 bases between. The length of the CDR3 is 12 residues. This chain's CDR3 is CASRTQGYEQYF. The CDR3 bases are TGTGCCAGCAGGACACAGGGTTACGAGCAGTACTTC.

This chain joins TRBV30 and TRBJ2-1; a weak D match, TRBD2 (5 bases). With 2 bases removed from V and 15 bases from J, the gap between germline ends came to 23 bases. Germline values: CDR1 GTSNPN, CDR2 SVGIG (reference sequence). This CDR3 has 14 residues. The CDR3 DNA reads as TGTGCCTGGAGTCTATCTTCGAGCGCGGAGGTCCCGTTCTTC. Its translation is CAWSLSSSAEVPFF.